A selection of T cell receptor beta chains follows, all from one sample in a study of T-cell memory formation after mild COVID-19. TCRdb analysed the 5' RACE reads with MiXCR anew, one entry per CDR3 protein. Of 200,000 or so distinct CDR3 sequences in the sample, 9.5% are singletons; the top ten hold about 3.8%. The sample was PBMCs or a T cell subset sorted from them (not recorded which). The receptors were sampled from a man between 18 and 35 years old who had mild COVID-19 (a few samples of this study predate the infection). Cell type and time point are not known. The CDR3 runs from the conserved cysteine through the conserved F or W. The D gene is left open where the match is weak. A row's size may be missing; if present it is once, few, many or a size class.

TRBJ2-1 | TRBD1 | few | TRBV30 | CAWTRGPGSEQFF | TGTGCCTGGACTAGGGGGCCGGGGAGTGAGCAGTTCTTC
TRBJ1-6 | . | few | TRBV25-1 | CASSDMGNSPLHF | TGTGCCAGCAGCGACATGGGTAATTCACCCCTCCACTTT
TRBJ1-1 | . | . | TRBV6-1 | CASSVWAWGDTEAFF | TGTGCCAGCAGTGTTTGGGCGTGGGGGGACACTGAAGCTTTCTTT
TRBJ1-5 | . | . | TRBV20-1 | CSAKGPSNQPQHF | TGCAGTGCAAAAGGACCTTCTAATCAGCCCCAGCATTTT
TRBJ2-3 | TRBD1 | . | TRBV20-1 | CSARLPGGVGDTQYF | TGCAGTGCTAGACTGCCAGGGGGCGTAGGGGATACGCAGTATTTT
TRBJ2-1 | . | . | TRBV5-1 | CASSLEVVGGDEQFF | TGCGCCAGCAGCTTGGAAGTTGTCGGTGGTGATGAGCAGTTCTTC
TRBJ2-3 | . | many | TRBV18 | CASSPPRGGTDTQYF | TGTGCCAGCTCACCACCTAGAGGAGGGACAGATACGCAGTATTTT
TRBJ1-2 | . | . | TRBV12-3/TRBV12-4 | CASSRTGSYGYTF | TGTGCCAGCAGCCGGACGGGTTCGTATGGCTACACCTTC
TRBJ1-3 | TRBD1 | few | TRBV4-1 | CASSQALRGTPGNTIYF | TGCGCCAGCAGCCAAGCACTCAGGGGGACCCCGGGAAACACCATATATTTT
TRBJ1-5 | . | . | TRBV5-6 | CASSLRAWANQPQHF | TGTGCCAGCAGCTTGCGGGCGTGGGCGAATCAGCCCCAGCATTTT
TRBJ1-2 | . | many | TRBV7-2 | CASSFLQVDYGYTF | TGTGCCAGCAGCTTCCTGCAGGTCGACTATGGCTACACCTTC
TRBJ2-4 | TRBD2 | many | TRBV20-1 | CSAPGSSGGPKNIQYF | TGCAGTGCTCCCGGGTCCAGCGGGGGGCCAAAAAACATTCAGTACTTC
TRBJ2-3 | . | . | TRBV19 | CASSIDPRITDTQYF | TGTGCCAGTAGTATAGACCCCCGGATCACAGATACGCAGTATTTT
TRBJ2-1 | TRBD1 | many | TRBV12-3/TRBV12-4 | CASSTSGTGYNEQFF | TGTGCCAGCAGTACCTCGGGGACAGGCTACAATGAGCAGTTCTTC
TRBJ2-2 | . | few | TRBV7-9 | CASSLATGELFF | TGTGCCAGCAGCTTGGCGACCGGGGAGCTGTTTTTT
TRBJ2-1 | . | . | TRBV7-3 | CASSSDLASDEQFF | TGTGCCAGCAGCTCCGACCTAGCGAGCGATGAGCAGTTCTTC
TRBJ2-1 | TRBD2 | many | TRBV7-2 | CASSLQGGDSSSF | TGTGCCAGCAGTCTTCAGGGAGGGGACTCCTCGAGCTTC
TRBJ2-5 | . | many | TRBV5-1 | CASSSPRAAQETQYF | TGCGCCAGCAGCAGCCCCAGGGCGGCTCAAGAGACCCAGTACTTC
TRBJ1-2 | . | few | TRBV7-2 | CASSSQYGYTF | TGTGCCAGCAGCTCCCAGTATGGCTACACCTTC
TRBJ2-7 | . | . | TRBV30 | CAWSKGAYEQYF | TGTGCCTGGAGTAAAGGGGCCTACGAGCAGTACTTC
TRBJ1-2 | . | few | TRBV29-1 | CSVGVRPNYGYTF | TGCAGCGTTGGTGTCCGTCCTAACTATGGCTACACCTTC
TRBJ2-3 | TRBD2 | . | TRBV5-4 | CASSSSGVDTQYF | TGTGCCAGCAGCTCCAGCGGGGTAGATACGCAGTATTTT
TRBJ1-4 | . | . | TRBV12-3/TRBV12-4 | CASSLGGLGNEKLFF | TGTGCCAGCAGTTTGGGGGGGCTCGGTAATGAAAAACTGTTTTTT
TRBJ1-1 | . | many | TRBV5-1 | CASSFRGGNFEASEAFF | TGCGCCAGCAGCTTTAGAGGGGGGAATTTTGAGGCTTCTGAAGCTTTCTTT
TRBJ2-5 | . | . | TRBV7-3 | CASSRGASETQYF | TGTGCCAGTAGCCGGGGGGCCTCGGAGACCCAGTACTTC
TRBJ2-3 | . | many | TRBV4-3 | CASSQDPSRADTQYF | TGCGCCAGCAGCCAAGATCCCTCTAGAGCAGATACGCAGTATTTT
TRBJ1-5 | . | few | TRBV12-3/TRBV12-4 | CASSSETRERGQPQHF | TGTGCCAGCAGTTCTGAGACGCGGGAAAGGGGTCAGCCCCAGCATTTT
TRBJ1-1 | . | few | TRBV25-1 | CASSELGSMDTEAFF | TGTGCCAGCAGTGAACTGGGGTCGATGGACACTGAAGCTTTCTTT
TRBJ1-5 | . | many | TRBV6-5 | CASSYSRQSNQPQHF | TGTGCCAGCAGTTACTCGCGGCAGTCCAATCAGCCCCAGCATTTT
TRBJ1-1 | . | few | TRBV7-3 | CATKRQLDTEAFF | TGTGCCACTAAGCGGCAGCTGGACACTGAAGCTTTCTTT
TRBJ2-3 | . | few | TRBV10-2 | CASSEPRRPTDTQYF | TGCGCCAGCAGTGAACCTCGCCGACCCACAGATACGCAGTATTTT
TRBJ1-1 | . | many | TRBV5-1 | CASSQGNSMNTEAFF | TGCGCCAGCAGCCAAGGGAATTCCATGAACACTGAAGCTTTCTTT
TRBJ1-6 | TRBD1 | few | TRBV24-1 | CATQPGTANSPLHF | TGTGCCACCCAGCCCGGGACAGCGAATTCACCCCTCCACTTT
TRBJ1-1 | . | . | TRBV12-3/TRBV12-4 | CASSLGRQEAFF | TGTGCCAGCAGTTTAGGTCGGCAGGAAGCTTTCTTT
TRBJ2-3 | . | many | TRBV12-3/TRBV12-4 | CASSYRVQGTDTQYF | TGTGCCAGCAGTTACCGGGTTCAGGGGACAGATACGCAGTATTTT
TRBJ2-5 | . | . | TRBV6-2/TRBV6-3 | CGEKTQYF | TGTGGCGAAAAGACCCAGTACTTC
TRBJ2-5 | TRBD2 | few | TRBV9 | CASSVDSGGRETQYF | TGTGCCAGCAGCGTAGACAGCGGGGGGCGGGAGACCCAGTACTTC
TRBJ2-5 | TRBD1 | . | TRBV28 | CASSSRDRALF | TGTGCCAGCAGTAGCCGGGACAGGGCCCTCTTC
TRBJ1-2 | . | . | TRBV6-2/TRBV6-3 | CASSYSFREVGYTF | TGTGCCAGCAGTTACTCGTTCAGGGAAGTTGGCTACACCTTC
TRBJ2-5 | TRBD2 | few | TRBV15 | CATSTRAGEETQYF | TGTGCCACCAGCACACGAGCGGGAGAAGAGACCCAGTACTTC
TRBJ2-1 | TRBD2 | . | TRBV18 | CASSPPGEGYNEQFF | TGTGCCAGCTCACCACCAGGGGAGGGGTACAATGAGCAGTTCTTC
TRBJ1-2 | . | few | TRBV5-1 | CASSLGGPYNYGYTF | TGCGCCAGCAGCTTGGGGGGCCCTTATAACTATGGCTACACCTTC
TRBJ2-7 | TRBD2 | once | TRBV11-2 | CASSSAGLATVGEQYF | TGTGCCAGCAGCTCCGCCGGACTAGCGACCGTCGGAGAGCAGTACTTC
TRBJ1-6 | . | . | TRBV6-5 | CDSTPQEYNSPLHF | TGTGACAGCACCCCCCAGGAATATAATTCACCCCTCCACTTT
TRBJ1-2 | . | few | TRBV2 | CASSETGAYGYTF | TGTGCCAGCAGCGAGACGGGCGCCTATGGCTACACCTTC
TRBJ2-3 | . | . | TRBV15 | CATSRDNPGTQYF | TGTGCCACCAGCAGAGACAACCCCGGTACGCAGTATTTT
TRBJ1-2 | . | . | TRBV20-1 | CSATRQLTSSGYTF | TGCAGTGCTACCCGACAGCTCACCTCAAGCGGCTACACCTTC
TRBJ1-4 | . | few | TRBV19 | CASSSHGGPTTNEKLFF | TGTGCCAGTAGTAGTCACGGGGGACCAACAACTAATGAAAAACTGTTTTTT
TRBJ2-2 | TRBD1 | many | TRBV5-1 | CASSPDRAGELFF | TGCGCCAGCAGCCCCGACAGGGCCGGGGAGCTGTTTTTT
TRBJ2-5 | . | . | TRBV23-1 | CASSHRGTAETQYF | TGCGCCAGCAGTCACCGGGGAACCGCAGAGACCCAGTACTTC
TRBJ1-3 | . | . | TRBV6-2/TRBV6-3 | CASRTTDLRGNTIYF | TGTGCCAGCAGAACGACAGACCTTAGAGGAAACACCATATATTTT
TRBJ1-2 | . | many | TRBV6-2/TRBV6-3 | CATDRQRSNYGYTF | TGTGCCACCGACCGACAGCGATCTAACTATGGCTACACCTTC
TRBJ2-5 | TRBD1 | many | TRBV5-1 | CASSLGGTGPQETQYF | TGCGCCAGCAGCTTGGGTGGGACAGGTCCTCAAGAGACCCAGTACTTC
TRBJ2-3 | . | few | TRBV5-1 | CASSLNKPDTQYF | TGCGCCAGCAGCTTGAATAAGCCAGATACGCAGTATTTT
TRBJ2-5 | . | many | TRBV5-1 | CASSYSEQTQYF | TGCGCCAGCAGCTACAGTGAACAGACCCAGTACTTC